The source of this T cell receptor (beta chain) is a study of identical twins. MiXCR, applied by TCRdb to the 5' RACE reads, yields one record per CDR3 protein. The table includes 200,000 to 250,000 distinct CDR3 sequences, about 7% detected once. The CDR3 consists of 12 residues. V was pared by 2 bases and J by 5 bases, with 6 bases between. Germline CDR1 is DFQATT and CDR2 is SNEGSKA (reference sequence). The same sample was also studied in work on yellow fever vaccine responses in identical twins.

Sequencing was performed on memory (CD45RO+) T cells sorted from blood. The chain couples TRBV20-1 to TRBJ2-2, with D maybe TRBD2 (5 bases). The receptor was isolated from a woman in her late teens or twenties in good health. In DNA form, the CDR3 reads TGCAGTGCTAGACGGGGTACCGGGGAGCTGTTTTTT. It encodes CSARRGTGELFF.